Presented here are 6 T cell receptor beta chains from one specimen sequenced in a study of control samples from healthy donors and cancer patients. Method: immunoSEQ multiplex PCR; TCRdb's copy keeps in-frame clones and lacks some. The sample includes more than 90,000 clones, around 88% of them seen just once. The sample taken for sequencing was blood. These receptors originate from a man aged 25 to 40 in good health.

The rearrangement uses TRBV30 and TRBJ1-2, with no clear D. The CDR3 is made up of 11 amino acids. In germline, CDR1 is GTSNPN, CDR2 SVGIG (reference sequence). Trimming removed 0 bases at V and 7 bases at J, with 6 bases between. The CDR3: CAWSVGVGYTF. As DNA, the CDR3 is TGTGCCTGGAGTGTAGGTGTTGGCTACACCTTC.

The chain couples TRBV7-8 to TRBJ2-7; 9 positions agree with TRBD1. CDR3 length: 14 amino acids. The V gene's germline CDR1 is SGHVS and CDR2 FQNEAQ. J was trimmed by 6 bases and V by 3 bases; bases with no gene match: 6. The CDR3 region is CASSFGTGMSEQYV. DNA for the CDR3: TGTGCCAGCAGCTTCGGGACAGGGATGAGCGAGCAGTACGTC.

The chain uses TRBV5-4 and TRBJ2-3, with a possible D match to TRBD2 (5 bases). The CDR3 extends over 16 amino acids. Trimming pared 1 base from V and 2 bases from J, leaving 14 bases between. The germline V gene has CDR1 SGHNT and CDR2 YYREEE (reference sequence). The CDR3 DNA sequence: TGTGCCAGCAGCTTGCGGGCCGGACTCACCACAGATACGCAGTATTTT. Translated: CASSLRAGLTTDTQYF.

This chain uses TRBV30 with TRBJ2-3; 7 bases map to TRBD2. The germline gives CDR1 GTSNPN, CDR2 SVGIG (reference sequence). The CDR3 length is 14 residues. After removal of 5 bases from V and 5 bases from J, the junction contained 10 bases not matched to a gene. This chain's CDR3 is CAWEMGGRGDTQYF. CDR3 DNA: TGTGCCTGGGAAATGGGGGGGAGAGGAGATACGCAGTATTTT.

The count of this clone is one. This chain links TRBV7-2 with TRBJ1-6, with 9 positions matching TRBD1. CDR1 and CDR2 from the germline V gene are SGHTA and FQGNSA. Trimming removed 5 bases from V and 6 bases from J; junction bases left unmatched: 8. CDR3 length: 16 residues. CDR3 sequence reads: CASSPQGAAFNSPLHF. The CDR3 DNA sequence: TGTGCCAGCAGCCCACAGGGGGCCGCCTTTAATTCACCCCTCCACTTT.

This chain links TRBV28 with TRBJ1-2; the D gene is possibly TRBD1 (5 bases). The germline V and J ends were trimmed by 6 bases and 4 bases, with 21 bases remaining between them. This CDR3 region has 16 residues. In germline, CDR1 is MDHEN, CDR2 SYDVKM. The CDR3 coding sequence is TGTGCCAGCAGGACTCGAGGGGTCGTACCGTCCTATGGCTACACCTTC. Protein product: CASRTRGVVPSYGYTF.